Listed below are T cell receptor beta chains from one sample, sequenced in a study of cytomegalovirus exposure and HLA in healthy donors. Clones were sequenced by immunoSEQ multiplex PCR, and TCRdb holds only the in-frame ones, with some missing. There are around 93,000 clones in the sample; roughly four fifths occur only once, and approximately 3% lies in the top ten. Sample: PBMCs. The receptor source for this set is a man aged 25-40 years in good health and CMV-seropositive. The CDR3 runs from the conserved cysteine through the conserved F or W. Fields, in order: V gene, clone size, D gene, J gene, CDR3 protein, CDR3 DNA. D genes are given only for firm matches. Expanded clones are given a class, and other clones once, few, many or no size at all.

TRBV6-6	-	-	TRBJ1-4	CASMNNHGGANEKLFF	TGTGCCAGCATGAATAATCACGGAGGGGCTAATGAAAAACTGTTTTTT
TRBV6-4	-	-	TRBJ1-1	CASRDDSNEAFF	TGTGCCAGCAGGGACGACAGCAATGAAGCTTTCTTT
TRBV10-2	-	-	TRBJ2-2	CASSVDVARGAGELFF	TGCGCCAGCAGTGTAGATGTTGCCAGGGGCGCCGGGGAGCTGTTTTTT
TRBV28	-	-	TRBJ2-4	CASSLSAGPNIQYF	TGTGCCAGCAGTTTATCAGCAGGGCCAAACATTCAGTACTTC
TRBV9	-	TRBD2	TRBJ2-1	CASSVWREPYNEQFF	TGTGCCAGCAGCGTATGGCGGGAGCCCTACAATGAGCAGTTCTTC
TRBV7-9	once	TRBD2	TRBJ2-1	CSSSLTSGTSGTYNEQFF	TGTTCCAGCAGCTTAACCTCCGGGACTAGCGGGACCTACAATGAGCAGTTCTTC
TRBV20-1	once	TRBD1	TRBJ1-1	CSASRGAEAFF	TGCAGTGCTTCCAGGGGGGCTGAAGCTTTCTTT
TRBV29-1	-	TRBD1	TRBJ1-4	CSVLSGQGGEKLFF	TGCAGCGTCCTTTCGGGACAGGGAGGTGAAAAACTGTTTTTT
TRBV7-9	-	-	TRBJ2-7	CSSSRLTGEQYF	TGTTCCAGCAGCCGTTTGACGGGCGAGCAGTACTTC
TRBV28	-	TRBD2	TRBJ2-3	CATAPTSEGTDTQYF	TGTGCCACCGCCCCGACTAGCGAAGGCACAGATACGCAGTATTTT
TRBV7-9	few	-	TRBJ1-4	CASSLDFGEKLFF	TGTGCCAGCAGCCTTGACTTTGGGGAAAAACTGTTTTTT
TRBV28	-	-	TRBJ1-5	CASSLVDLRGNQPQHF	TGTGCCAGCAGTTTAGTCGACCTCAGGGGCAATCAGCCCCAGCATTTT
TRBV7-8	-	-	TRBJ2-7	CASSPPDSSYEQYF	TGTGCCAGCAGCCCCCCGGACAGTTCCTACGAGCAGTACTTC
TRBV5-4	few	-	TRBJ2-6	CASNLGSSGANVLTF	TGTGCCAGCAATCTAGGGAGCTCTGGGGCCAACGTCCTGACTTTC
TRBV7-9	-	TRBD1	TRBJ2-3	CASSNRGQADTQYF	TGTGCCAGCAGTAACAGGGGGCAAGCAGATACGCAGTATTTT
TRBV19	-	-	TRBJ2-7	CASSIGYRDARSSYEQYF	TGTGCCAGTAGTATAGGTTACAGGGACGCAAGGAGCTCCTACGAGCAGTACTTC
TRBV30	-	TRBD1	TRBJ1-4	CAWRTGNEKLFF	TGTGCCTGGAGGACAGGGAACGAAAAACTGTTTTTT
TRBV6-5	-	-	TRBJ2-7	CASSYRGYEQYF	TGTGCCAGCAGTTACAGGGGTTACGAGCAGTACTTC
TRBV5-4	-	TRBD1	TRBJ2-6	CASSLQGARGANVLTF	TGTGCCAGCAGCTTACAGGGGGCGCGTGGGGCCAACGTCCTGACTTTC
TRBV30	-	TRBD1	TRBJ2-2	CASEKRTGNTGELFF	TGTGCCTCGGAGAAAAGGACAGGGAACACCGGGGAGCTGTTTTTT
TRBV28	few	-	TRBJ2-1	CASSYGGEAAQHNEQFF	TGTGCCAGCAGTTACGGCGGGGAGGCGGCGCAACACAATGAGCAGTTCTTC
TRBV30	once	-	TRBJ1-1	CAWSAGQNTEAFF	TGTGCCTGGAGTGCAGGGCAAAACACTGAAGCTTTCTTT
TRBV15	-	-	TRBJ2-2	CATSRGQGNTGELFF	TGTGCCACCAGCAGAGGGCAGGGGAACACCGGGGAGCTGTTTTTT
TRBV6-6	-	TRBD1	TRBJ2-1	CASTLDRGTEQFF	TGTGCCAGCACCCTTGACAGGGGAACTGAGCAGTTCTTC
TRBV6-1	once	TRBD2	TRBJ2-7	CASSVGRAGVSLYEQYF	TGTGCCAGCAGTGTCGGGCGAGCGGGAGTCTCGTTGTATGAGCAGTACTTC
TRBV4-3	-	-	TRBJ2-5	CASSQDARGETQYF	TGCGCCAGCAGCCAAGATGCAAGGGGAGAGACCCAGTACTTC
TRBV5-1	once	TRBD1	TRBJ2-7	CASSTRTGVYEQYF	TGCGCCAGCAGCACCCGGACAGGAGTCTACGAGCAGTACTTC
TRBV9	-	-	TRBJ2-3	CASSGSVTDTQYF	TGTGCCAGCAGCGGGAGTGTCACAGATACGCAGTATTTT
TRBV5-4	-	-	TRBJ1-6	CASSLESSYNSPLHF	TGTGCCAGCAGCTTGGAGAGCTCCTATAATTCACCCCTCCACTTT
TRBV5-1	-	TRBD2	TRBJ2-3	CASSLDPSGASTDTQYF	TGCGCCAGCAGCTTGGACCCTAGCGGGGCTAGCACAGATACGCAGTATTTT
TRBV5-1	-	TRBD2	TRBJ2-1	CASSRGTSRDNEQFF	TGCGCCAGCAGCCGAGGGACTAGCCGAGACAATGAGCAGTTCTTC
TRBV5-4	-	TRBD1	TRBJ2-1	CASSLEGQGYNEQFF	TGTGCCAGCAGCTTGGAGGGACAGGGGTACAATGAGCAGTTCTTC
TRBV4-1	-	TRBD1	TRBJ1-1	CASSGRDRVGTEAFF	TGCGCCAGCAGCGGCCGGGACAGGGTTGGGACTGAAGCTTTCTTT
TRBV4-2	-	-	TRBJ1-1	CASSQEMRGRTEAFF	TGTGCCAGCAGCCAAGAGATGCGCGGGAGGACTGAAGCTTTCTTT
TRBV4-2	-	TRBD2	TRBJ2-7	CASSQGTSRHSSYEQYF	TGTGCCAGCAGCCAGGGGACTAGCCGCCATAGCTCCTACGAGCAGTACTTC
TRBV18	-	-	TRBJ2-2	CASSPSGGADTGELFF	TGTGCCAGCTCACCTAGTGGAGGGGCCGACACCGGGGAGCTGTTTTTT
TRBV7-2	-	-	TRBJ2-7	CASSLASPSPRQYEQYF	TGTGCCAGCAGCTTAGCTTCACCCTCTCCAAGACAGTACGAGCAGTACTTC
TRBV12-2	few	-	TRBJ2-5	CASRYSSQETQYF	TGTGCAAGTCGCTACAGTTCCCAAGAGACCCAGTACTTC
TRBV9	-	-	TRBJ1-1	CASSVDLRNTEAFF	TGTGCCAGCAGCGTAGACCTTAGAAACACTGAAGCTTTCTTT
TRBV28	-	TRBD1	TRBJ2-7	CASSSNQDRVEQYF	TGTGCCAGCAGTTCCAATCAGGACAGGGTCGAGCAGTACTTC
TRBV5-4	-	TRBD1	TRBJ1-6	CASSFRDRNSPLHF	TGTGCCAGCAGCTTTCGGGACAGAAATTCACCCCTCCACTTT
TRBV28	-	TRBD1	TRBJ1-6	CASNNRDRDGSPLHF	TGTGCCAGCAATAACCGGGACAGGGACGGCTCACCCCTCCACTTT